The clone carrying this T cell receptor (beta chain) appeared a few times. 60 Vbeta and 13 Jbeta primers were used in PCR. The assay was immunoSEQ multiplex PCR, and TCRdb's table has in-frame clones only and misses some. The table has around 200,000 clones, about 69% seen once. The sample originates from a study of cytomegalovirus exposure and HLA in healthy donors. In the study overall: Unique TCR beta sequences numbering around 110 million came from 150 million to 200 million T cells in an earlier analysis.

The source material was PBMCs. The sequence came from a male donor in good health and CMV-seronegative.

The CDR3 nucleotides read TGTGCCAGCAGTACGGGGACTGGCAACGAGCAGTACTTC. Protein sequence: CASSTGTGNEQYF. This sequence joins TRBV28 and TRBJ2-7, with D maybe TRBD2 (6 bases). The CDR3 has 13 residues. The ends were cut back, 5 bases at V and 5 bases at J, with 13 bases in the middle. Germline-derived CDR1 and CDR2 are MDHEN and SYDVKM.